The rows below give T cell receptor beta chains drawn from one sample of a study of blood T cell repertoires in COVID-19. Data came from immunoSEQ multiplex PCR; TCRdb stores just in-frame clones and leaves some out. This sample has under 110,000 clones, with about 79% found just once. Sequences were obtained from peripheral blood. Receptors originate from a man older than 75 with COVID-19, enrolled during active disease. Each CDR3 is given with its conserved first and last residue. The D gene is left open where the match is weak. Expanded clones are given a class, and other clones once, few, many or no size at all.

d_call: TRBD1; j_call: TRBJ1-2; v_call: TRBV18; clone_size: once; cdr3_nt: TGTGCCAGCTCACCAGCGCGTTCGGGACAGGGTTACTATGGCTACACCTTC; cdr3_aa: CASSPARSGQGYYGYTF
d_call: TRBD2; j_call: TRBJ2-2; v_call: TRBV19; clone_size: few; cdr3_nt: TGTGCCACCCGAGACGCGACTAGCGGGAGAACCGGGGAGCTGTTTTTT; cdr3_aa: CATRDATSGRTGELFF
d_call: TRBD2; j_call: TRBJ2-3; v_call: TRBV5-1; clone_size: once; cdr3_nt: TGCGCCAGCAGCTTGGGAGGGACTAGCACCACAGATACGCAGTATTTT; cdr3_aa: CASSLGGTSTTDTQYF
d_call: TRBD1; j_call: TRBJ1-1; v_call: TRBV15; clone_size: NA; cdr3_nt: TGTGCCACCAGCAGAGATTCTGCGAAGGACAGGGAAGCTTTCTTT; cdr3_aa: CATSRDSAKDREAFF
d_call: NA; j_call: TRBJ1-1; v_call: TRBV6-5; clone_size: NA; cdr3_nt: TGTGCCAGCAGTAAGGGGGTCACTGAAGCTTTCTTT; cdr3_aa: CASSKGVTEAFF
d_call: TRBD1; j_call: TRBJ2-5; v_call: TRBV7-9; clone_size: NA; cdr3_nt: TGTGCCAGCAGCTTAAGGGTGGACAGGGGGCTAATCGAGACCCAGTACTTC; cdr3_aa: CASSLRVDRGLIETQYF
d_call: NA; j_call: TRBJ1-2; v_call: TRBV24-1; clone_size: NA; cdr3_nt: TGTGCCACCAGTGATTGGGACAATGACTATGGCTACACCTTC; cdr3_aa: CATSDWDNDYGYTF
d_call: NA; j_call: TRBJ2-7; v_call: TRBV6-4; clone_size: NA; cdr3_nt: TGTGCCAGCAGTGCCCAACACGGTGGAGACGAGCAGTACTTC; cdr3_aa: CASSAQHGGDEQYF
d_call: TRBD1; j_call: TRBJ2-7; v_call: TRBV5-1; clone_size: few; cdr3_nt: TGCGCCAGCAGAGAGACAGGGGTGGATGAGCAGTACTTC; cdr3_aa: CASRETGVDEQYF
d_call: TRBD2; j_call: TRBJ2-7; v_call: TRBV7-2; clone_size: few; cdr3_nt: TGTGCCAGCAGCTTTACTAGCGCTGGAGAGCAGTACTTC; cdr3_aa: CASSFTSAGEQYF
d_call: TRBD2; j_call: TRBJ2-1; v_call: TRBV7-6; clone_size: NA; cdr3_nt: TGTGCCAGCAGCTACGGGCTAGCGGGACCCCGGGAGCAGTTCTTC; cdr3_aa: CASSYGLAGPREQFF
d_call: NA; j_call: TRBJ1-1; v_call: TRBV2; clone_size: few; cdr3_nt: TGTGCCAGCAGTGAAGCCAGGCAGGGCTCTGAAGCTTTCTTT; cdr3_aa: CASSEARQGSEAFF
d_call: NA; j_call: TRBJ1-1; v_call: TRBV5-4; clone_size: few; cdr3_nt: TGTGCCAGCAACGGGGTGAGCACTGAAGCTTTCTTT; cdr3_aa: CASNGVSTEAFF
d_call: NA; j_call: TRBJ2-4; v_call: TRBV7-2; clone_size: NA; cdr3_nt: TGTGCCAGCAGCTCCGGACTGACCAAAAACATTCAGTACTTC; cdr3_aa: CASSSGLTKNIQYF
d_call: TRBD1; j_call: TRBJ1-2; v_call: TRBV7-8; clone_size: NA; cdr3_nt: TGTGCCAGCAGCAGCGGACAGGGCCTGCATGGCTACACCTTC; cdr3_aa: CASSSGQGLHGYTF
d_call: NA; j_call: TRBJ1-1; v_call: TRBV5-1; clone_size: NA; cdr3_nt: TGCGCCAGCAGCTTCGAGGGAGGCACTGAAGCTTTCTTT; cdr3_aa: CASSFEGGTEAFF
d_call: NA; j_call: TRBJ2-7; v_call: TRBV3-1/TRBV3-2; clone_size: NA; cdr3_nt: TGTGCCCGCCGCGGTCGTTCTAGGCGCCTCTACGAGCAGTACTTC; cdr3_aa: CARRGRSRRLYEQYF
d_call: NA; j_call: TRBJ1-2; v_call: TRBV4-1; clone_size: few; cdr3_nt: TGCGCCAGCAACCAGGGGCCTCCTACCTATGGCTACACCTTC; cdr3_aa: CASNQGPPTYGYTF
d_call: TRBD1; j_call: TRBJ2-1; v_call: TRBV28; clone_size: NA; cdr3_nt: TGTGCCAGCAGTTTGCCCATCGGACAGGGAAGGTACAATGAGCAGTTCTTC; cdr3_aa: CASSLPIGQGRYNEQFF
d_call: NA; j_call: TRBJ2-5; v_call: TRBV9; clone_size: NA; cdr3_nt: TGTGCCAGCACCCGTAGCCAGCGAGCGGCAGAGACCCAGTACTTC; cdr3_aa: CASTRSQRAAETQYF
d_call: NA; j_call: TRBJ2-7; v_call: TRBV28; clone_size: NA; cdr3_nt: TGTGCCAGCAGCGTTATAGCGCCTACCTACGAGCAGTACTTC; cdr3_aa: CASSVIAPTYEQYF
d_call: TRBD2; j_call: TRBJ2-5; v_call: TRBV28; clone_size: NA; cdr3_nt: TGTGCCAGCAGTACTAGCGGGGTGGGACAAGAGACCCAGTACTTC; cdr3_aa: CASSTSGVGQETQYF
d_call: NA; j_call: TRBJ2-3; v_call: TRBV25-1; clone_size: NA; cdr3_nt: TGTGCCAGCACCTCCACAGATACGCAGTATTTT; cdr3_aa: CASTSTDTQYF
d_call: TRBD1; j_call: TRBJ2-3; v_call: TRBV2; clone_size: NA; cdr3_nt: TGTGCCAGCAGGATGGGACAGATCACAGATACGCAGTATTTT; cdr3_aa: CASRMGQITDTQYF
d_call: NA; j_call: TRBJ2-3; v_call: TRBV7-9; clone_size: NA; cdr3_nt: TGTGCCAGCAGCTCCCGCCTGGCTAGCATACTGGTTACGCAGTATTTT; cdr3_aa: CASSSRLASILVTQYF
d_call: NA; j_call: TRBJ2-7; v_call: TRBV4-3; clone_size: NA; cdr3_nt: TGCGCCAGCAGCCAAGGTTGGTCTAGTGTTATCTACGAGCAGTACTTC; cdr3_aa: CASSQGWSSVIYEQYF
d_call: TRBD1; j_call: TRBJ1-2; v_call: TRBV5-1; clone_size: NA; cdr3_nt: TGCGCCAGCAGCTCTCAGTCCGGGACAGGAAATGGCTACACCTTC; cdr3_aa: CASSSQSGTGNGYTF
d_call: TRBD2; j_call: TRBJ2-1; v_call: TRBV27; clone_size: NA; cdr3_nt: TGTGCCAGCAGTAGACTAGCCGACTCCTACAATGAGCAGTTCTTC; cdr3_aa: CASSRLADSYNEQFF
d_call: TRBD2; j_call: TRBJ2-5; v_call: TRBV6-5; clone_size: NA; cdr3_nt: TGTGCCAGCATGGGGGAGGGTATGACCCAGTACTTC; cdr3_aa: CASMGEGMTQYF